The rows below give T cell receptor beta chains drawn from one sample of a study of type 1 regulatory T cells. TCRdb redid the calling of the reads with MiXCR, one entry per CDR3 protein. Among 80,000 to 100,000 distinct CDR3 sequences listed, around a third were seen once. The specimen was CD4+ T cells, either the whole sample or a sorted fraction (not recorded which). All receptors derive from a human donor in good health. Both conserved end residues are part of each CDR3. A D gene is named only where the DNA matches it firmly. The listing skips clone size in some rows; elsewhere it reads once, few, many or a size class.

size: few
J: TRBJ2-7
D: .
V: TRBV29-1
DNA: TGCAGCGTTGGCGGGGTCTACGAGCAGTACTTC
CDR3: CSVGGVYEQYF

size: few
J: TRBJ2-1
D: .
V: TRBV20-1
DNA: TGCAGTGCTAGATCGGCAGTTGGTAGGTCCTACAATGAGCAGTTCTTC
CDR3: CSARSAVGRSYNEQFF

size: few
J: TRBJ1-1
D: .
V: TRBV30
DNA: TGTGCCTGGAGTCCACGTGGGGGGAACACTGAAGCTTTCTTT
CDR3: CAWSPRGGNTEAFF

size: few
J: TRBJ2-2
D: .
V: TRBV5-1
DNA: TGCGCCAGCAGCTTGGTGCAGGTCACCGGGGAGCTGTTTTTT
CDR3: CASSLVQVTGELFF

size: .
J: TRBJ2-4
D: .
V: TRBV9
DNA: TGTGCCAGCAGCGTAGTGGGCGACCGACACCCAAACATTCAGTACTTC
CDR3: CASSVVGDRHPNIQYF

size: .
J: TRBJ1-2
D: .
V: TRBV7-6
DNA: TGTGCCAGCAGCTTAGCGGCCAAAACTAAAGGCTACACCTTC
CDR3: CASSLAAKTKGYTF

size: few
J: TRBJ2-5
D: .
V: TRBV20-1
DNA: TGCAGTGCTAGAGATCTTTTTTCTACCGGGAAATACCAAGAGACCCAGTACTTC
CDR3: CSARDLFSTGKYQETQYF

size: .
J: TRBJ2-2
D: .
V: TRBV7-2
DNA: TGTGCCAGCAGAGGGCTCCCCGCGAACACCGGGGAGCTGTTTTTT
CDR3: CASRGLPANTGELFF

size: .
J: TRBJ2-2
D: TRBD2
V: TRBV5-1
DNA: TGCGCCAGCGGAATTACCTTCCCAAGACTAGCGGACACCGGGGAGCTGTTTTTT
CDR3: CASGITFPRLADTGELFF

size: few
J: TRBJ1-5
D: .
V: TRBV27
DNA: TGTGCCAGCAGAGTTAGTTGGGAGGGGCCCCAGCATTTT
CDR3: CASRVSWEGPQHF

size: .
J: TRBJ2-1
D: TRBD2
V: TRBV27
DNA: TGTGCCAGCAGGACGGGACTAGCGGGCTCCTACAATGAGCAGTTCTTC
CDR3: CASRTGLAGSYNEQFF

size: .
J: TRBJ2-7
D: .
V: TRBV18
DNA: TGTGCCAGCTCAGCCGGGACGCTGGTCCCCTACGAGCAGTACTTC
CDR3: CASSAGTLVPYEQYF

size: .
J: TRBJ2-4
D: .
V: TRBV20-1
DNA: TGCAGTGCTAGAGTTCCGGGACACCTCAAAGGGTACAACATTCAGTACTTC
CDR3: CSARVPGHLKGYNIQYF

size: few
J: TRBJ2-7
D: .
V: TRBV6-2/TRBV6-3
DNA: TGTGCCAGTTCTTCTCGGCCAGGGCCCCCCTACGAGCAGTACTTC
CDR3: CASSSRPGPPYEQYF

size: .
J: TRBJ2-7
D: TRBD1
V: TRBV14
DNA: TGTGCCAGCAGCCGACCGGGACAGGGCTCCTACGAGCAGTACTTC
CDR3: CASSRPGQGSYEQYF

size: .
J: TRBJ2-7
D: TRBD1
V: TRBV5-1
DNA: TGCGCCAGCAGCTTGATCCGGACAGGGGTCTACGAGCAGTACTTC
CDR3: CASSLIRTGVYEQYF

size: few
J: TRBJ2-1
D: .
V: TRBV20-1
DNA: TGCAGTGCTAGAAATACGTCGCTCGGGGTCTACATTGAGCAGTTCTTC
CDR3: CSARNTSLGVYIEQFF

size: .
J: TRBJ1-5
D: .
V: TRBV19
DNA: TGTGCCAGTAAATGGACAGATATGAATCAGCCCCAGCATTTT
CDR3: CASKWTDMNQPQHF

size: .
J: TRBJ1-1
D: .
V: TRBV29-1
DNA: TGCAGCGTTGAACAGGCTTATGGGACTTTCTTT
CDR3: CSVEQAYGTFF

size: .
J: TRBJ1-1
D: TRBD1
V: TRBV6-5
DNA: TGTGCCAGCAGTTCAACAGGGGGGGGAGGCACTGAAGCTTTCTTT
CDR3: CASSSTGGGGTEAFF

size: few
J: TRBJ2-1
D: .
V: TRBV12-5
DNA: TGTGCTAGTGCCGGGACGGATTACAATGAGCAGTTCTTC
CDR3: CASAGTDYNEQFF

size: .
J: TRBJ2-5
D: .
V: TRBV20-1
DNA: TGCAGTGCCCGGACTTGGGGGGAGGAGGAGACCCAGTACTTC
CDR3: CSARTWGEEETQYF

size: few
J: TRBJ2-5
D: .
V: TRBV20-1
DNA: TGCAGTGCTAGCCTGAAAGAGACCCAGTACTTC
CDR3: CSASLKETQYF

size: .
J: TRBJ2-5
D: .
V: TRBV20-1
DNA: TGCAGTGCTAGGGATATTTCGTTCAGAGAGACCCAGTACTTC
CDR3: CSARDISFRETQYF

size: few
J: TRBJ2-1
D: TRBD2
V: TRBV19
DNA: TGTGCCAGTAGTCCTAGCGGGTCATCCAATGAGCAGTTCTTC
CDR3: CASSPSGSSNEQFF

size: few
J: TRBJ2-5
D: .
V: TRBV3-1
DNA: TGTGCCAGCAGCCTGCCCCCCGGGACATTAGGAGAGACCCAGTACTTC
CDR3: CASSLPPGTLGETQYF

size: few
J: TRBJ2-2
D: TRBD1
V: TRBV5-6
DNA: TGTGCCAGCAGCTCGAAGGGCAGGGGGCTCGGCGGGGAGCTGTTTTTT
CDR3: CASSSKGRGLGGELFF

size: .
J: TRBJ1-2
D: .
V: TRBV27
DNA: TGTGCCAGCATCCCGGCCGGCCCTTATGGCTACACCTTC
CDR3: CASIPAGPYGYTF

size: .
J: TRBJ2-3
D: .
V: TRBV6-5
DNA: TGTGCCAGCCGTAATACGGGTTCGCAGTATTTT
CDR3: CASRNTGSQYF

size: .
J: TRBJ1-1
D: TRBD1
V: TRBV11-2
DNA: TGTGCCAGCAGCATACGACAGGGATACACTGAAGCTTTCTTT
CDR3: CASSIRQGYTEAFF

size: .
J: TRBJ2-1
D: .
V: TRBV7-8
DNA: TGTGCCAGCAGCTCGGTGAGGGTCAATGAGCAGTTCTTC
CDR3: CASSSVRVNEQFF

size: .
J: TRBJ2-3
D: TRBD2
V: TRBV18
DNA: TGTGCCAGCTCACCGACTAGCGGGGGACTCACAGATACGCAGTATTTT
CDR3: CASSPTSGGLTDTQYF

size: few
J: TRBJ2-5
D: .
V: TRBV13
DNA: TGTGCCAGCAGCTTATCGGACCCTTGGGTGGGCCAAGAGACCCAGTACTTC
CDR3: CASSLSDPWVGQETQYF

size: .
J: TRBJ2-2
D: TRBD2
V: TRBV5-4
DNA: TGTGCCAGCAGCGTGCTAGCGGGAGATGTGACCGGGGAGCTGTTTTTT
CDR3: CASSVLAGDVTGELFF

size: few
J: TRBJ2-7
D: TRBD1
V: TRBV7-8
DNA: TGTGCCAGCGGAGAGGACAGGGTGCGCACCGAGCAGTACTTC
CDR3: CASGEDRVRTEQYF

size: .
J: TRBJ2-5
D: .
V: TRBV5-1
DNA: TGCGCCAGCAGCTTATCCGGGACCGAGGAGACCCAGTACTTC
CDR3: CASSLSGTEETQYF

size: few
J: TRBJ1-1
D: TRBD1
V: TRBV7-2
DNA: TGTGCCAGCAGTCCTTCCACAGGGGTGCTGACCTTT
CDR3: CASSPSTGVLTF

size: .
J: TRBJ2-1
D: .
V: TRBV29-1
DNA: TGCAGCGTTGTTCGGCTGATGGATTACGATGAGCAGTTCTTC
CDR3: CSVVRLMDYDEQFF

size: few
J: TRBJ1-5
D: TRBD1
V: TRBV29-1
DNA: TGCAGTGCTACTATACAGGGGGGCCTTAATCAGCCCCAGCATTTT
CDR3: CSATIQGGLNQPQHF

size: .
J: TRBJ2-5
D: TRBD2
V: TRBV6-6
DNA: TGTGCCACCGCAGGGAGACTAGCTCAAGAGACCCAGTACTTC
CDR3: CATAGRLAQETQYF

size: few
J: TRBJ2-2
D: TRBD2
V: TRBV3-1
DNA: TGTGCCAGCAGCCAAGATCCTGGAAGTCTAGCGGAGACCGGGGAGCTGTTTTTT
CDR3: CASSQDPGSLAETGELFF

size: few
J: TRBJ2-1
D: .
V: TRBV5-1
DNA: TGCGCCAGCAGCCTTCTAACCGGACTACTCCCTAATGAGCAGTTCTTC
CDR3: CASSLLTGLLPNEQFF

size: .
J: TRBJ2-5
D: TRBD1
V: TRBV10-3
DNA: TGTGCCATCAAAACCGGGACAGGGGGAGGAGAGACCCAGTACTTC
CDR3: CAIKTGTGGGETQYF

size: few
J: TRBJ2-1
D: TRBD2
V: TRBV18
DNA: TGTGCCAGCTCACTCGGAGCGGGGTCCTACAATGAGCAGTTCTTC
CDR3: CASSLGAGSYNEQFF

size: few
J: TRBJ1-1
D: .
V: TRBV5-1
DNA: TGCGCCAGCAGAGCAGACATAAGGACTGAAGCTTTCTTT
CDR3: CASRADIRTEAFF

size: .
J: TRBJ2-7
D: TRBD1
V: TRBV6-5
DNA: TGTGCCAGCAGTTACTCGACAACAGGGGGCTTAGACGAGCAGTACTTC
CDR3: CASSYSTTGGLDEQYF

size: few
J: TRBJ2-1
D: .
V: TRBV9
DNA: TGTGCCAGCAGCCCGCGTTGGGGGGCGGGAGCCACCAATCGAGACAATGAGCAGTTCTTC
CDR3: CASSPRWGAGATNRDNEQFF

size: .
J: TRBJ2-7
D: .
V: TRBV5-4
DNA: TGTGCCAGCAGCGCCAGGGGCCCGTTTACCTACGAGCAGTACTTC
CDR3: CASSARGPFTYEQYF

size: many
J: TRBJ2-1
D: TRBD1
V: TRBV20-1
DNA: TGCAGTGCTAGAGGTCAAACACCGGGACAGGGTTTCAATGAGCAGTTCTTC
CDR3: CSARGQTPGQGFNEQFF

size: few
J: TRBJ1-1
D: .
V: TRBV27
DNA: TGTGCCAGCAGTATTCAACCGGGACTGAACACTGAAGCTTTCTTT
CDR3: CASSIQPGLNTEAFF

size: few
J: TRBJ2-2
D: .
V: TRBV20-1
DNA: TGCAGTGCTTCAGGACCCTCCGAGGACACCGGGGAGCTGTTTTTT
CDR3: CSASGPSEDTGELFF

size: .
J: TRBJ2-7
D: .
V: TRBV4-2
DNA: TGTGCCAGCAGCCAAGCCACAGCACGCCACGAGCAGTACTTC
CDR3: CASSQATARHEQYF

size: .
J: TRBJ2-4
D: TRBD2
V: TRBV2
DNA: TGTGCCAGCTCTTCAATAGCGGGGGTAGCCAAAAACATTCAGTACTTC
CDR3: CASSSIAGVAKNIQYF

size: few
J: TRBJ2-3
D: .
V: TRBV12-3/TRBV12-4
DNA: TGTGCCAGCAGCAAAGGGGAGGCCACAGATACGCAGTATTTT
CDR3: CASSKGEATDTQYF